This entry concerns a single T cell receptor (beta chain). This entry belongs to a study of blood T cell repertoires in COVID-19. For the study at large: Acute and convalescent COVID-19 samples came from the United States, Italy and Spain.

Germline V gives CDR1 LGHDT, CDR2 YNNKEL (reference sequence). Trimming pared 5 bases from V and 3 bases from J, leaving 8 bases between. This CDR3 contains 12 residues. Per the study methods: For nucleated cells, counts were estimated from reference gene primer amplification. Only in-frame clones appear in the TCRdb table, and some are missing; sequencing was by immunoSEQ multiplex PCR. V and J calls and clone size are as listed in that table; D and trimming were resolved from the DNA. The sample has fewer than 150,000 clones, about 87% seen once. This receptor was identified in a human donor in a cohort sampled during active COVID-19. Specimen: peripheral blood. The chain is built from TRBV3-1 (or the pseudogene TRBV3-2) and TRBJ2-7; no reliable D call. DNA for the CDR3: TGTGCCAGCAGCAGTAGGAGCTACGAGCAGTACTTC. Its translation is CASSSRSYEQYF.